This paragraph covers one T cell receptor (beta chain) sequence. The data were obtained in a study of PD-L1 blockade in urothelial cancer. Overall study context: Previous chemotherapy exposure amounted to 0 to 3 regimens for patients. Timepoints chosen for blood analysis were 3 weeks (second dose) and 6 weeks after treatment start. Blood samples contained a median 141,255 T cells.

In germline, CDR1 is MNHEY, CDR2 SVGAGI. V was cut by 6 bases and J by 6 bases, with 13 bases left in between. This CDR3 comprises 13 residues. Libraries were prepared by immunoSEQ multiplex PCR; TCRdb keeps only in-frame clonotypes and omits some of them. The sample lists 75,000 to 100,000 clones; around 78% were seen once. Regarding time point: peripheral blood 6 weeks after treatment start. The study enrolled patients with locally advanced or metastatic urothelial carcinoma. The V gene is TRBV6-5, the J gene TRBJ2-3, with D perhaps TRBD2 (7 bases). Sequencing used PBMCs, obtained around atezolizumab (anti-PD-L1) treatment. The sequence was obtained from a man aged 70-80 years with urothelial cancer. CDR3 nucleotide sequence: TGTGCCAGCAGGGGTCGGGGGGCCGATACGCAGTATTTT. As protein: CASRGRGADTQYF.